The 18 T cell receptor beta chains below were found in one sample sequenced in a study of T cell responses to AZD1222 COVID-19 vaccine. Profiling relied on immunoSEQ multiplex PCR, and the TCRdb table lists in-frame clones only, not all of them. The sample lists around 220,000 clones; roughly 94% were seen once. The source material was peripheral blood, sampled 28 days after the second dose of the MenACWY control vaccine. These receptors were collected from an adult who received the MenACWY meningococcal vaccine as a control.

V is TRBV7-6 and J is TRBJ2-6; the D gene is possibly TRBD1 (6 bases). CDR1 and CDR2 (germline): SGHVS, FNYEAQ. V lost 2 bases and J 2 bases, leaving 13 bases between the germline ends. The CDR3 is 17 amino acids. This CDR3 reads CASSLPADRTGANVLTF. CDR3 DNA: TGTGCCAGCAGCTTACCTGCGGACAGAACTGGGGCCAACGTCCTGACTTTC. The variable domain in full, completed from reference TRBV7-6 and TRBJ2-6, reads GAGVSQSPRYKVTKRGQDVALRCDPISGHVSLYWYRQALGQGPEFLTYFNYEAQQDKSGLPNDRFSAERPEGSISTLTIQRTEQRDSAMYRCASSLPADRTGANVLTFGAGSRLTVL.

The rearrangement uses TRBV4-1 and TRBJ1-2, with 8 bases that match TRBD1. The CDR3 extends over 16 amino acids. The V gene's germline CDR1 is MGHRA and CDR2 YSYEKL. V lost 1 base and J lost 4; bases outside the gene matches: 8. CDR3 protein: CASSQVLSGGSYGYTF. As DNA, the CDR3 is TGCGCCAGCAGCCAAGTACTCTCAGGGGGCAGCTATGGCTACACCTTC.

This chain links TRBV12-3 or TRBV12-4 with TRBJ2-7; D gene unclear. CDR3 length: 12 amino acids. Between the trimmed V and J ends, which lost 4 bases and 4 bases, there was a span of 8 bases. For the CDR3, the DNA is TGTGCCAGCAGTTGGTCCTCTTACGAGCAGTACTTC. Translating it yields CASSWSSYEQYF.

This clone was recorded only once. The V call is TRBV10-3, the J call TRBJ2-7; perhaps TRBD1 as D (5 bases). V lost 5 bases to trimming and J lost 9 bases, with 20 bases between them. Germline CDR1 ENHRY, CDR2 SYGVKD. The CDR3 is made up of 14 amino acids. As DNA, the CDR3 is TGTGCCATCAGTCTAGGGGCTCCTGGTGGCGTGCAGTACTTC. This sequence encodes CAISLGAPGGVQYF.

The rearrangement links TRBV28 to TRBJ2-3; 11 bases are a match to TRBD2. Germline V gives CDR1 MDHEN, CDR2 SYDVKM. Trimming at V came to 2 bases and at J to 1 base, leaving 2 bases not matched to a gene. This CDR3 contains 16 residues. The CDR3 loop reads CASSLALAGGTDTQYF. In DNA form, the CDR3 reads TGTGCCAGCAGTTTAGCACTAGCGGGGGGCACAGATACGCAGTATTTT. Full variable domain (outside the CDR3, taken from reference TRBV28 and TRBJ2-3): DVKVTQSSRYLVKRTGEKVFLECVQDMDHENMFWYRQDPGLGLRLIYFSYDVKMKEKGDIPEGYSVSREKKERFSLILESASTNQTSMYLCASSLALAGGTDTQYFGPGTRLTVL.

V gene TRBV5-5 combines with J gene TRBJ1-1; D not resolved. This CDR3 comprises 13 residues. The germline CDR1 and CDR2 sequences are SGHKS and YYEKEE (reference sequence). The V and J ends lost 0 bases and 5 bases respectively, with 8 bases between them. In nucleotides, the CDR3 is TGTGCCAGCAGCTTGGCGGAGCGAACTGAAGCTTTCTTT. Residues: CASSLAERTEAFF.

The chain uses TRBV27 and TRBJ2-7, with 9 positions matching TRBD1. The germline CDR1 and CDR2 sequences are MNHEY and SMNVEV (reference sequence). The ends lost 5 bases at V and 1 base at J; junction bases unmatched: 6. CDR3 length: 15 residues. The CDR3 reads CASSQTGGRSYEQYF. DNA of the CDR3: TGTGCCAGCAGTCAGACAGGGGGAAGATCCTACGAGCAGTACTTC.

V usage is TRBV18 and J usage is TRBJ1-4; D possibly corresponds to TRBD1 (6 bases). Germline V gives CDR1 KGHSH, CDR2 LQKENI. This CDR3 has 14 amino acids. The V end lost 3 bases, the J end lost 3 bases, and 8 bases lay between the germline ends. The CDR3 DNA sequence: TGTGCCAGCTCACCCGCAGGGGCTAATGAAAAACTGTTTTTT. Its translation: CASSPAGANEKLFF. The variable domain in full, completed from reference TRBV18 and TRBJ1-4, reads NAGVMQNPRHLVRRRGQEARLRCSPMKGHSHVYWYRQLPEEGLKFMVYLQKENIIDESGMPKERFSAEFPKEGPSILRIQQVVRGDSAAYFCASSPAGANEKLFFGSGTQLSVL.

The rearrangement links TRBV28 to TRBJ2-7; 9 nucleotides align to TRBD2. There are 15 residues in the CDR3. V shed 2 bases, J shed 5 bases, and the junction held 7 bases outside the gene matches. Per the germline V gene, CDR1 is MDHEN and CDR2 is SYDVKM. Here the CDR3 reads CASSLRGGRADEQYF. CDR3 coding DNA: TGTGCCAGCAGTTTAAGGGGCGGGAGGGCCGACGAGCAGTACTTC.

The chain uses TRBV9 and TRBJ1-1; D might be TRBD1 (5 bases). From germline, CDR1 is SGDLS and CDR2 YYNGEE. The CDR3 is 15 amino acids. The V and J ends lost 3 bases and 1 base respectively, with 13 bases between them. This CDR3 is CASSGRTTRNTEAFF. DNA of the CDR3: TGTGCCAGCAGCGGTCGGACAACTAGGAACACTGAAGCTTTCTTT.

The chain is built from TRBV10-3 and TRBJ2-7; the D gene is possibly TRBD1 (6 bases). The CDR3 contains 17 residues. The V end lost 0 bases, the J end lost 0 bases, and 15 bases lay between the germline ends. Per germline, CDR1 ENHRY and CDR2 SYGVKD. As DNA, the CDR3 is TGTGCCATCAGTGAGTCTCCGCCGGGACACAGCTCCTACGAGCAGTACTTC. It translates to CAISESPPGHSSYEQYF.

The J gene is TRBJ2-7, the V gene TRBV6-1; the D is unclear. The CDR3 has 14 residues. V was trimmed by 1 base and J by 0 bases, leaving 7 bases between them. Germline values: CDR1 MNHNS, CDR2 SASEGT. CDR3 sequence (DNA): TGTGCCAGCAGTGAAGTAGGCAGCTCCTACGAGCAGTACTTC. It codes for CASSEVGSSYEQYF.

The chain combines TRBV5-4 with TRBJ1-1; a weak D match, TRBD1 (6 bases). The CDR3 covers 16 residues. V was clipped by 4 bases and J by 1 base, with 17 bases between them. CDR1 is SGHNT, CDR2 YYREEE, per germline (reference sequence). In DNA, the CDR3 is TGTGCCAGCAGCCAGGGGAGGGTGAAGCGGAACACTGAAGCTTTCTTT. It specifies CASSQGRVKRNTEAFF.

This clone was counted a single time. V gene TRBV19 combines with J gene TRBJ2-3; D not certain. The germline gives CDR1 LNHDA, CDR2 SQIVND (reference sequence). Trimming stripped 7 bases from V and 0 bases from J, with 14 bases between. The length of the CDR3 is 15 residues. DNA for the CDR3: TGTGCCAGTATGAGAGCAGGTCCTAGCACAGATACGCAGTATTTT. Translated: CASMRAGPSTDTQYF.

The V and J genes are TRBV12-3 or TRBV12-4 and TRBJ1-3; perhaps TRBD1 as D (6 bases). V was shortened by 6 bases and J by 8 bases, with 14 bases between the two germline ends. The CDR3 consists of 13 residues. CDR3 sequence reads: CASSWGPGDTIYF. CDR3 nucleotide sequence: TGTGCCAGCAGCTGGGGACCAGGGGACACCATATATTTT.

The chain recombines TRBV28 with TRBJ1-5, with 7 bases aligning to TRBD1. The CDR3 is made up of 14 amino acids. The V segment lost 6 bases and the J segment 5 bases; nucleotides outside the gene matches: 7. The germline V gene has CDR1 MDHEN and CDR2 SYDVKM. This CDR3 reads CASSPDRDYQPQHF. In nucleotides, the CDR3 is TGTGCCAGCAGCCCCGACAGGGATTATCAGCCCCAGCATTTT.

The chain carries TRBV6-4 and TRBJ2-7; maybe TRBD2 (6 bases). V dropped 6 bases and J dropped 0 bases, with 12 bases sitting between them. The CDR3 has 14 amino acids. CDR1 and CDR2 from the germline V gene are MRHNA and SNTAGT. CDR3 protein: CASSGTSYSYEQYF. CDR3 nucleotide sequence: TGTGCCAGCAGCGGGACTTCTTACTCCTACGAGCAGTACTTC.

This chain connects TRBV18 to TRBJ2-7; D unresolved. Germline lookup yields CDR1 KGHSH and CDR2 LQKENI. CDR3 length equals 14 residues. V was clipped by 2 bases and J by 1 base, with 9 bases between them. The CDR3 here is CASSPASKSYEQYF. DNA for the CDR3: TGTGCCAGCTCACCAGCGTCCAAATCCTACGAGCAGTACTTC. The entire variable domain, with the rest obtained from reference TRBV18 and TRBJ2-7, is as follows: NAGVMQNPRHLVRRRGQEARLRCSPMKGHSHVYWYRQLPEEGLKFMVYLQKENIIDESGMPKERFSAEFPKEGPSILRIQQVVRGDSAAYFCASSPASKSYEQYFGPGTRLTVT.